What follows are 27 T cell receptor beta chains derived from one specimen sequenced in a study of T-cell reconstitution after alpha-beta-depleted transplantation in children. Using unique molecular identifiers, the investigators prepared the TCRbeta library. MiXCR was run by TCRdb on the PCR reads, yielding one entry per CDR3 protein. The data hold around 200,000 distinct CDR3 sequences, with approximately 10% observed a single time. The sequenced sample was PBMCs, obtained before TCRalphabeta/CD19-depleted stem cell transplant. The receptors shown here come from a child younger than two with acute myeloid leukemia, due to receive a stem cell transplant.

V is TRBV2 and J is TRBJ2-3, with 13 bases that match TRBD2. The CDR3 runs 16 residues. Germline CDR1 and CDR2: SNHLY and FYNNEI. V was pared by 5 bases and J by 3 bases, with 5 bases of the junction left unmatched. The CDR3 here is CASSFKGLAGTDTQYF. The CDR3 DNA reads TGTGCCAGCAGTTTTAAGGGACTAGCGGGGACAGATACGCAGTATTTT. Filled out from reference TRBV2 and TRBJ2-3, the complete variable domain reads EPEVTQTPSHQVTQMGQEVILRCVPISNHLYFYWYRQILGQKVEFLVSFYNNEISEKSEIFDDQFSVERPDGSNFTLKIRSTKLEDSAMYFCASSFKGLAGTDTQYFGPGTRLTVL.

This clonotype was counted many times. J is TRBJ2-7 and V is TRBV20-1; D may be TRBD1 (6 bases). V gave up 7 bases and J gave up 2 bases, with 18 bases separating them. This CDR3 is built from 14 residues. In germline, CDR1 is DFQATT, CDR2 SNEGSKA (reference sequence). CDR3 amino acids: CSGAGDRSAYEQYF. The CDR3 nucleotides are TGCAGTGGGGCCGGAGACAGGAGTGCCTACGAGCAGTACTTC.

In its sample, this clonotype was seen many times. This chain joins TRBV7-2 and TRBJ2-5; D remains ambiguous. This CDR3 has 13 residues. CDR1 and CDR2 from the germline V gene are SGHTA and FQGNSA. Trimming took off 2 bases at V and 4 bases at J, with 8 bases between the two ends. CDR3 protein: CASSLWGLETQYF. CDR3 nucleotide sequence: TGTGCCAGCAGCTTATGGGGTTTAGAGACCCAGTACTTC.

This clonotype was seen many times. The gene calls are TRBV12-3 or TRBV12-4 and TRBJ2-5, with 10 bases lining up with TRBD2. There are 15 residues in the CDR3. Trimming cost V 4 bases and J 1 base; bases outside gene matches: 3. CDR3 region: CASSYGTSVQETQYF. As DNA, the CDR3 is TGTGCCAGCAGTTACGGGACTAGCGTCCAAGAGACCCAGTACTTC.

This clonotype was seen at least ten times. The chain employs TRBV19 and TRBJ2-1; unclear D gene. V was clipped by 6 bases and J by 0 bases, with 12 bases between them. The CDR3 has 15 amino acids. Looked up from germline, CDR1 is LNHDA and CDR2 is SQIVND (reference sequence). The CDR3 spells CASSRILGSYNEQFF. CDR3 in DNA: TGTGCCAGTAGCCGGATCCTCGGCTCCTACAATGAGCAGTTCTTC.

This clonotype was seen many times. The rearrangement uses TRBV4-2 and TRBJ2-1; weak D call: TRBD2 (6 bases). The CDR3 runs 18 residues. The germline V and J ends were trimmed by 5 bases and 0 bases, with 20 bases remaining between them. Germline lookup yields CDR1 LGHNA and CDR2 YNFKEQ. The CDR3 sequence is CASSSHRQAGSSYNEQFF. DNA for the CDR3: TGTGCCAGCAGCTCACATCGGCAGGCGGGGAGCTCCTACAATGAGCAGTTCTTC.

This clonotype was recorded many times. This chain connects TRBV7-2 to TRBJ2-2, with 9 bases aligning to TRBD1. The V gene's germline CDR1 is SGHTA and CDR2 FQGNSA. The ends lost 3 bases at V and 4 bases at J; junction bases unmatched: 3. There are 15 residues in the CDR3. The CDR3 sequence is CASSFRQGGTGELFF. DNA for the CDR3: TGTGCCAGCAGCTTTCGACAGGGGGGCACCGGGGAGCTGTTTTTT.

There are many counts of this clonotype. The V gene is TRBV12-3 or TRBV12-4, the J gene TRBJ2-6; the D call may be TRBD1 or TRBD2 (5 bases each). The CDR3 totals 18 residues. V lost 5 bases to trimming and J lost 2 bases, with 19 bases between them. CDR3 nucleotide sequence: TGTGCCAGCAGTCGCAGGGCAGGGAGTCAGGCTGGGGCCAACGTCCTGACTTTC. Translated: CASSRRAGSQAGANVLTF.

This rearrangement joins TRBV7-2 to TRBJ2-7; 8 bases are shared with TRBD1. This CDR3 is built from 15 residues. Germline CDR1 SGHTA, CDR2 FQGNSA. After removal of 5 bases from V and 0 bases from J, the junction contained 6 bases not matched to a gene. CDR3 sequence (DNA): TGTGCCAGCAGCAGGGGACAGGACGTCTCCTACGAGCAGTACTTC. Translating it yields CASSRGQDVSYEQYF.

This clonotype was seen ten or more times. The gene calls are TRBV4-1 and TRBJ2-2; a possible D gene is TRBD2 (6 bases). CDR1 and CDR2 from the germline V gene are MGHRA and YSYEKL. This CDR3 is built from 15 residues. With 3 bases removed from V and 9 bases from J, the gap between germline ends came to 17 bases. CDR3 loop: CASSQGGIGTRELFF. The CDR3 DNA follows: TGCGCCAGCAGCCAGGGAGGAATAGGGACCCGGGAGCTGTTTTTT.

This clonotype was observed many times. The chain is built from TRBV20-1 and TRBJ1-2, with 10 bases identical to TRBD1. Germline loops: CDR1 DFQATT, CDR2 SNEGSKA (reference sequence). With V trimmed by 1 base and J by 4 bases, 3 bases remained unmatched. The CDR3 loop spans 14 amino acids. CDR3 sequence reads: CSARGGDRGYGYTF. The CDR3 region has the DNA TGCAGTGCTAGAGGGGGGGACAGGGGCTATGGCTACACCTTC.

This clonotype was recorded at least ten times. The chain uses TRBV21-1 and TRBJ2-7; the table's D gene call, TRBD1, was not cross checked with the DNA. TRBV21-1 is noted as a pseudogene. The CDR3 runs 16 residues. CDR3 sequence: CASSKGWTGESYEQYF. CDR3 in DNA: TGTGCCAGCAGCAAAGGATGGACAGGGGAATCCTACGAGCAGTACTTC.

This clonotype showed up many times. The chain has TRBV5-1 and TRBJ2-6, with 9 nucleotides matching TRBD1. The V and J ends lost 3 bases and 10 bases, in that order; junction bases with no gene match: 5. Germline CDR1 SGHRS, CDR2 YFSETQ. This CDR3 has 14 residues. DNA of the CDR3: TGCGCCAGCAGCTCCGGGACAGGGTCTAACGTCCTGACTTTC. Protein: CASSSGTGSNVLTF.

The chain couples TRBV19 to TRBJ1-2; tentatively, D is TRBD1 (5 bases). Germline CDR1 is LNHDA and CDR2 is SQIVND (reference sequence). The V end was cut by 9 bases, the J end by 13 bases, with 21 bases between. This CDR3 is 12 amino acids long. This CDR3 reads CASKQVDYGRTF. As DNA, the CDR3 is TGTGCCAGCAAACAGGTTGACTATGGCCGCACCTTC. Drawing the rest from reference TRBV19 and TRBJ1-2, the complete variable domain is DGGITQSPKYLFRKEGQNVTLSCEQNLNHDAMYWYRQDPGQGLRLIYYSQIVNDFQKGDIAEGYSVSREKKESFPLTVTSAQKNPTAFYLCASKQVDYGRTFGSGTRLTVV.

This clonotype was counted ten times or more. The rearrangement links TRBV5-1 to TRBJ2-7; the match to TRBD1 covers 8 bases. Per germline, CDR1 SGHRS and CDR2 YFSETQ. V dropped 0 bases and J dropped 5; count of bases not matched to a gene: 4. The CDR3 loop spans 14 amino acids. For the CDR3, the DNA is TGCGCCAGCAGCTTGGGGACAGGGTCCAACGAGCAGTACTTC. Its translation is CASSLGTGSNEQYF.

Turning to this clonotype: A much larger clone lies a single base off, so this may be a read error. V usage is TRBV11-2 and J usage is TRBJ2-3; tentatively, D is TRBD2 (5 bases). Germline lookup yields CDR1 SGHAT and CDR2 FQNNGV. V lost 8 bases to trimming and J lost 2 bases, with 14 bases between them. The length of the CDR3 is 14 residues. The CDR3 region is CASCGLVHTDTQYF. The CDR3 DNA reads TGTGCCAGCTGTGGACTGGTCCACACAGATACGCAGTATTTT.

This clonotype has at least ten counts. The chain recombines TRBV7-8 with TRBJ2-1; tentative D call: TRBD2 (6 bases). Trimming left V 4 bases short and J 4 bases short, with 8 bases between. Germline CDR1 is SGHVS and CDR2 is FQNEAQ. The CDR3 covers 13 residues. CDR3 DNA: TGTGCCAGCAGCTCGACTAGTTACAATGAGCAGTTCTTC. The encoded protein is CASSSTSYNEQFF.

Ten or more counts support this clonotype. Mismatch with germline at one junction end may stem from a read error. J is TRBJ2-5 and V is TRBV5-5, with 12 positions matching TRBD2. CDR3 length equals 18 residues. Germline V gene lookup returns CDR1 SGHKS and CDR2 YYEKEE (reference sequence). The DNA for the CDR3 is TGTGCCAGCAGCTTGCTACTAGCGGGAGGTACTGTACAAGGGACCCAGTACTTC. Translation: CASSLLLAGGTVQGTQYF.

Turning to this clonotype: A much bigger clone sits one base away, suggesting this may be a read error. The chain is built from TRBV7-2 and TRBJ2-7; D remains unclear. The CDR3 has 13 amino acids. Per germline, CDR1 SGHTA and CDR2 FQGNSA. The DNA of the CDR3 is TGTGCCAGCAGCTTACAGTCCACCTACAAGCAGTACTTC. It is translated as CASSLQSTYKQYF.

Ten or more counts support this clonotype. The V and J genes are TRBV7-9 and TRBJ1-1; D possibly corresponds to TRBD1 (5 bases). From germline, CDR1 is SEHNR and CDR2 FQNEAQ (reference sequence). The CDR3 extends over 15 amino acids. Deletions cut 4 bases from V and 4 bases from J, with 16 bases between. The CDR3 loop is CASSYPGGSVTEAFF. CDR3 DNA: TGTGCCAGCAGCTACCCCGGGGGATCGGTCACTGAAGCTTTCTTT. The complete variable domain, with remaining parts taken from reference TRBV7-9 and TRBJ1-1, reads DTGVSQNPRHKITKRGQNVTFRCDPISEHNRLYWYRQTLGQGPEFLTYFQNEAQLEKSRLLSDRFSAERPKGSFSTLEIQRTEQGDSAMYLCASSYPGGSVTEAFFGQGTRLTVV.

The table lists this clonotype with many counts. This chain connects TRBV28 to TRBJ2-7; TRBD2 is a possible D gene (5 bases). V lost 2 bases and J 0 bases, leaving 8 bases between the germline ends. CDR3 length: 14 amino acids. Germline V gives CDR1 MDHEN, CDR2 SYDVKM. The CDR3 nucleotides read TGTGCCAGCAGTTTACTAGCCGTCTCCTACGAGCAGTACTTC. This translates into CASSLLAVSYEQYF. Combining the CDR3 with reference TRBV28 and TRBJ2-7 gives the whole variable domain DVKVTQSSRYLVKRTGEKVFLECVQDMDHENMFWYRQDPGLGLRLIYFSYDVKMKEKGDIPEGYSVSREKKERFSLILESASTNQTSMYLCASSLLAVSYEQYFGPGTRLTVT.

This clonotype was observed many times. The V call is TRBV29-1, the J call TRBJ2-3; possibly TRBD2 for D (5 bases). CDR1 SQVTM and CDR2 ANQGSEA come from the germline V gene. CDR3 length equals 12 residues. V was clipped by 8 bases and J by 3 bases, with 12 bases between them. CDR3 residues: CSQRGSTDTQYF. In DNA form, the CDR3 reads TGCAGCCAACGAGGGTCGACAGATACGCAGTATTTT.

This clonotype was picked up many times. The J gene is TRBJ1-4, the V gene TRBV4-2; D unclear. The CDR3 extends over 15 amino acids. Germline CDR1 and CDR2: LGHNA and YNFKEQ. Between the trimmed V and J ends, which lost 3 bases and 8 bases, there was a span of 16 bases. CDR3: CASSQQAAKVEKLFF. The CDR3 DNA reads TGTGCCAGCAGCCAGCAGGCGGCCAAGGTGGAAAAACTGTTTTTT.

This clonotype was counted ten times or more. CDR3 bases: TGTGCCAGCAGTTTATCCGGGGGGAGCGAAAAACTGTTTTTT. Residues: CASSLSGGSEKLFF. The genes are TRBV28 and TRBJ1-4, with D maybe TRBD1 (5 bases). CDR1 and CDR2 from the germline V gene are MDHEN and SYDVKM. The CDR3 consists of 14 residues. Trimming left V 1 base short and J 8 bases short, with 11 bases between.

This clonotype appeared many times. V and J are TRBV25-1 and TRBJ1-2, with D possibly matching TRBD1 (5 bases). CDR1 is MGHDK and CDR2 is SYGVNS in the germline V gene. V was pared by 4 bases and J by 3 bases, with 15 bases between. The CDR3 spans 15 residues. CDR3 loop: CASSVLGTVDYGYTF. The CDR3 DNA is TGTGCCAGCAGTGTCCTCGGGACGGTCGACTATGGCTACACCTTC.

This clonotype was seen repeatedly, ten times or more. This chain connects TRBV24-1 to TRBJ2-2, with D perhaps matching TRBD2 (6 bases). Trimming removed 9 bases from V and 0 bases from J, with 16 bases in between. Germline CDR1 and CDR2: KGHDR and SFDVKD. CDR3 length: 16 residues. The DNA for the CDR3 is TGTGCCACCGTCCAGGGCCGGGGGACGAACACCGGGGAGCTGTTTTTT. It is translated as CATVQGRGTNTGELFF.

The chain carries TRBV12-3 or TRBV12-4 and TRBJ2-1; D ambiguous. The V gene lost 6 bases and the J gene lost 3 bases, with 12 bases spanning the gap. The CDR3 covers 14 residues. The CDR3 loop is CASSLGRVYNEQFF. CDR3 coding DNA: TGTGCCAGCAGCCTTGGACGGGTCTACAATGAGCAGTTCTTC.